This T cell receptor beta chain was recorded in a study of cytomegalovirus exposure and HLA in healthy donors. Study at large: Earlier work reported 117 million unique TCR beta sequences from some 180 million T cells.

Both 60 Vbeta primers and 13 Jbeta primers went into the PCR. Sequenced by immunoSEQ multiplex PCR; TCRdb stores in-frame clones only, minus some. The record lists 100,000 to 150,000 clones, of which the ten most abundant hold approximately 1.6%. The study's findings and limits: A previous analysis found most TCR beta V segments productive roughly 90% or roughly 30% of the time. Across donors, most TCRs were seen rarely, yet some public ones were widespread.

The CDR3 runs 13 residues. Trimming left V 4 bases short and J 4 bases short, with 9 bases between. Germline values: CDR1 SEHNR, CDR2 FQNEAQ (reference sequence). Comments on this clone: What it binds is not known.

V and J are TRBV7-9 and TRBJ2-3, with D perhaps matching TRBD2 (5 bases). The sequencing sample was made of PBMCs. The TCR sequence derives from a woman between 40 and 55 years old in good health and CMV-seropositive. CDR3 protein: CASSSEVPDTQYF. The DNA of the CDR3 is TGTGCCAGCAGCTCGGAGGTTCCAGATACGCAGTATTTT.